The 29 T cell receptor beta chains in this list originate from one sample, sequenced in a study of cytomegalovirus exposure and HLA in healthy donors. PCR amplification relied on 60 Vbeta primers (plus 13 Jbeta primers). Sequencing was performed with immunoSEQ multiplex PCR; in TCRdb, only in-frame clones are kept and a portion is missing. The sample shows 95,000 to 150,000 clones, approximately 72% of them seen only once. Material for sequencing was PBMCs. These receptors came from a young man in good health and CMV-seronegative.

This chain connects TRBV6-1 to TRBJ2-7; no clear D. Germline V gene sequence: CDR1 MNHNS, CDR2 SASEGT. This CDR3 contains 13 residues. V was cut by 7 bases and J by 0 bases, with 10 bases left in between. The CDR3 protein is CASIGPASYEQYF. In DNA, the CDR3 is TGTGCCAGCATTGGCCCCGCCTCCTACGAGCAGTACTTC.

This clone appeared once. The chain is built from TRBV19 and TRBJ2-6, with 8 bases identical to TRBD1. Germline V CDR1 and CDR2: LNHDA, SQIVND (reference sequence). This CDR3 contains 16 residues. Unmatched junction bases numbered 6, after V lost 5 bases and J lost 3 bases. CDR3 sequence (DNA): TGTGCCAGTAGTCCCCAGGGGGCGAATGGGGCCAACGTCCTGACTTTC. Protein: CASSPQGANGANVLTF.

J is TRBJ1-3 and V is TRBV6-1; no clear D gene. The V gene's germline CDR1 is MNHNS and CDR2 SASEGT. With 0 bases removed from V and 8 bases from J, the gap between germline ends came to 11 bases. This CDR3 comprises 14 residues. CDR3: CASSEARVLYTIYF. Here the CDR3 DNA reads TGTGCCAGCAGTGAAGCGCGAGTTTTATACACCATATATTTT.

This chain connects TRBV10-2 to TRBJ2-7; 10 nucleotides agree with TRBD1. CDR1 is WSHSY, CDR2 SAAADI, per germline. Losses at the gene ends were 4 bases for V and 5 bases for J; bases not matched to a gene: 5. CDR3 length: 14 amino acids. The CDR3 coding sequence is TGCGCCAGCAGTGGGGGGACAGGGGTCAACGAGCAGTACTTC. Protein sequence: CASSGGTGVNEQYF.

This clone was seen more than once but under ten times. This CDR3 is CASSAPGANRYEQYF. Here the CDR3 DNA reads TGTGCCAGCAGCGCCCCAGGGGCGAACCGCTACGAGCAGTACTTC. This chain uses TRBV7-9 with TRBJ2-7; maybe TRBD1 (6 bases). V gave up 5 bases and J gave up 3 bases, with 17 bases separating them. Looked up from germline, CDR1 is SEHNR and CDR2 is FQNEAQ (reference sequence). This CDR3 is built from 15 residues.

The chain uses TRBV4-3 and TRBJ1-1, with D tentatively TRBD1 (5 bases). Germline V gene data show CDR1 as LGHNA and CDR2 as YSLEER. The CDR3 is made up of 14 amino acids. Trimming cost V 0 bases and J 7 bases, with 12 bases left between them. The CDR3 here is CASSQDPGACEAFF. The CDR3 nucleotides are TGCGCCAGCAGCCAAGATCCTGGGGCGTGTGAAGCTTTCTTT.

The chain carries TRBV9 and TRBJ2-3; a weak D match, TRBD2 (5 bases). V lost 2 bases, J lost 2 bases, and 15 bases lay in between. Per the germline V gene, CDR1 is SGDLS and CDR2 is YYNGEE. The CDR3 runs 16 residues. This CDR3 is CASSVETTVYTDTQYF. The CDR3 bases are TGTGCCAGCAGCGTGGAGACTACCGTCTACACAGATACGCAGTATTTT.

The chain uses TRBV7-2 and TRBJ1-5; D may be TRBD1 (6 bases). Germline-derived CDR1 and CDR2 are SGHTA and FQGNSA. Trimming shortened V by 4 bases and J by 1 base, and 11 bases separated the two germline ends. This CDR3 has 15 amino acids. CDR3 region: CASSSAGTSNQPQHF. The CDR3 nucleotides are TGTGCCAGCAGCTCGGCCGGGACAAGCAATCAGCCCCAGCATTTT.

The chain employs TRBV18 and TRBJ1-1; D ambiguous. Germline V gene lookup returns CDR1 KGHSH and CDR2 LQKENI. The CDR3 is made up of 15 amino acids. Trimming removed 4 bases at V and 7 bases at J, with 19 bases between. The CDR3 is CASSLRLGSNGEAFF. The CDR3 nucleotides read TGTGCCAGCTCACTCCGCCTAGGTTCAAACGGTGAAGCTTTCTTT.

The chain has TRBV7-9 and TRBJ2-7; D may be TRBD2 (5 bases). CDR3 length: 14 residues. V lost 5 bases and J 3 bases, leaving 14 bases between the germline ends. The V gene's germline CDR1 is SEHNR and CDR2 FQNEAQ (reference sequence). CDR3 residues: CASSPKAGIYEQYF. CDR3 DNA sequence: TGTGCCAGCAGCCCGAAGGCGGGCATCTACGAGCAGTACTTC.

This chain connects TRBV9 to TRBJ2-7, with 8 bases lining up with TRBD1. Germline CDR1 reads SGDLS; CDR2 reads YYNGEE. The V segment lost 3 bases and the J segment 5 bases; nucleotides outside the gene matches: 13. There are 16 residues in the CDR3. The CDR3 DNA reads as TGTGCCAGCAGCGCCGACCCCAGGGGGCGCTGGGACGAGCAGTACTTC. Translation gives CASSADPRGRWDEQYF. The full variable domain, with the rest looked up from reference TRBV9 and TRBJ2-7, is DSGVTQTPKHLITATGQRVTLRCSPRSGDLSVYWYQQSLDQGLQFLIQYYNGEERAKGNILERFSAQQFPDLHSELNLSSLELGDSALYFCASSADPRGRWDEQYFGPGTRLTVT.

The chain carries TRBV30 and TRBJ2-2, with D hard to call. The CDR3 length is 16 residues. Looked up from germline, CDR1 is GTSNPN and CDR2 is SVGIG (reference sequence). V lost 2 bases and J 0 bases, leaving 13 bases between the germline ends. CDR3 sequence (DNA): TGTGCCTGGAGTAGAGTGACTCCCGCGAACACCGGGGAGCTGTTTTTT. It translates to CAWSRVTPANTGELFF.

The chain links TRBV11-2 to TRBJ2-7; no clear D gene. This CDR3 spans 11 amino acids. Looked up from germline, CDR1 is SGHAT and CDR2 is FQNNGV. V was shortened by 6 bases and J by 3 bases, with 6 bases between the two germline ends. CDR3 bases: TGTGCCAGCAGACTATACTACGAGCAGTACTTC. This sequence encodes CASRLYYEQYF.

This sequence joins TRBV18 and TRBJ1-3; no reliable D call. Germline V gives CDR1 KGHSH, CDR2 LQKENI. This CDR3 contains 15 residues. Trimming stripped 8 bases from V and 0 bases from J, with 14 bases between. For the CDR3, the DNA is TGTGCCAGCGTTGGTGGCTCCCGCTCTGGAAACACCATATATTTT. It translates to CASVGGSRSGNTIYF.

This clone has just a few counts. V is TRBV5-1 and J is TRBJ2-5; 9 bases line up with TRBD1. CDR1 and CDR2 (germline): SGHRS, YFSETQ. The CDR3 extends over 14 amino acids. The J segment lost 7 bases and the V segment lost 7 bases, leaving 11 bases of the junction unmatched. The CDR3 coding sequence is TGCGCCAGCGATGTGACAGGGGGTATGGGGACCCAGTACTTC. Translating it yields CASDVTGGMGTQYF.

Note on this clone: The sample carries other DNA sequences with the same CDR3. In DNA form, the CDR3 reads TGTGCCAGCAGTCTTCAGGGTCAGCCCCAGCATTTT. Translation gives CASSLQGQPQHF. V usage is TRBV27 and J usage is TRBJ1-5; TRBD1 might be the D (5 bases). The CDR3 has 12 residues. Trimming left V 5 bases short and J 6 bases short, with 8 bases between. CDR1 MNHEY and CDR2 SMNVEV come from the germline V gene (reference sequence).

The chain is built from TRBV28 and TRBJ2-5; a weak D match, TRBD2 (5 bases). V dropped 4 bases and J dropped 2 bases, with 14 bases sitting between them. The CDR3 covers 15 residues. The germline CDR1 and CDR2 sequences are MDHEN and SYDVKM. The CDR3 region has the DNA TGTGCCAGCAGTTCAGAGGGCAGATATCAAGAGACCCAGTACTTC. It specifies CASSSEGRYQETQYF.

The chain couples TRBV10-3 to TRBJ2-3; 12 bases are shared with TRBD2. Germline V gene data show CDR1 as ENHRY and CDR2 as SYGVKD. The CDR3 has 14 residues. V gave up 11 bases and J gave up 1 base; unmatched junction bases: 4. CDR3 in amino acids: CAVGLAGRTDTQYF. The CDR3 coding sequence is TGTGCCGTGGGACTAGCGGGTCGCACAGATACGCAGTATTTT.

The genes are TRBV5-4 and TRBJ2-7; 12 nucleotides match TRBD2. The trim removed 2 bases at V and 3 bases at J, leaving 6 bases unmatched. CDR3 size: 16 residues. Germline CDR1 is SGHNT and CDR2 is YYREEE (reference sequence). The CDR3: CASSLPLAGGYYEQYF. The DNA for the CDR3 is TGTGCCAGCAGCTTACCACTAGCGGGGGGCTACTACGAGCAGTACTTC. Using reference TRBV5-4 and TRBJ2-7 for the parts outside the CDR3, the full variable domain is ETGVTQSPTHLIKTRGQQVTLRCSSQSGHNTVSWYQQALGQGPQFIFQYYREEENGRGNFPPRFSGLQFPNYSSELNVNALELDDSALYLCASSLPLAGGYYEQYFGPGTRLTVT.

The sample holds a few counts of this clone. This rearrangement joins TRBV5-1 to TRBJ2-7, with D possibly TRBD1 on 6 matching bases. V lost 4 bases, J lost 2 bases, and 13 bases lay in between. Germline V gene data show CDR1 as SGHRS and CDR2 as YFSETQ. This CDR3 is built from 14 residues. DNA of the CDR3: TGCGCCAGCAGCGTACGACAGGATGCCTACGAGCAGTACTTC. Protein product: CASSVRQDAYEQYF.

The chain uses TRBV2 and TRBJ2-7; TRBD1 matches at 7 bases. Trimming cost V 5 bases and J 1 base; bases outside gene matches: 5. CDR1 is SNHLY, CDR2 FYNNEI, per germline. This CDR3 contains 14 residues. CDR3 residues: CASSTRDSSYEQYF. In DNA, the CDR3 is TGTGCCAGCAGTACTAGGGACAGTTCCTACGAGCAGTACTTC.

This clone was seen more than once but under ten times. In nucleotides, the CDR3 is TGTGCCAGCAGCGAGGGACTAGCGAGCTCCTACGAGCAGTACTTC. Translation gives CASSEGLASSYEQYF. This chain uses TRBV5-4 with TRBJ2-7; 10 bases line up with TRBD2. Germline V gene sequence: CDR1 SGHNT, CDR2 YYREEE (reference sequence). The CDR3 spans 15 residues. V lost 4 bases and J lost 0; bases outside the gene matches: 4.

The chain combines TRBV7-9 with TRBJ1-2; 12 nucleotides agree with TRBD1. Germline V lookup: CDR1 SEHNR, CDR2 FQNEAQ (reference sequence). CDR3 size: 15 residues. The V gene end was trimmed by 3 bases and the J gene end by 5 bases; junction bases not matched to a gene: 4. The CDR3 here is CASSFPGQGAYGYTF. In DNA, the CDR3 is TGTGCCAGCAGCTTTCCGGGACAGGGGGCGTATGGCTACACCTTC.

The V and J genes are TRBV12-5 and TRBJ2-7; possible D gene TRBD2, 6 bases. CDR3 length: 14 residues. Germline lookup yields CDR1 LGHNT and CDR2 FRNRAP. Trimming shortened V by 5 bases and J by 3 bases, and 14 bases separated the two germline ends. DNA for the CDR3: TGTGCTAGTGGTCCCAGACTGGAGGGCTACGAGCAGTACTTC. This encodes CASGPRLEGYEQYF. Full variable domain (rest looked up from reference TRBV12-5 and TRBJ2-7): DARVTQTPRHKVTEMGQEVTMRCQPILGHNTVFWYRQTMMQGLELLAYFRNRAPLDDSGMPKDRFSAEMPDATLATLKIQPSEPRDSAVYFCASGPRLEGYEQYFGPGTRLTVT.

The rearrangement joins TRBV28 to TRBJ1-1; 10 nucleotides line up with TRBD1. With V trimmed by 11 bases and J by 5 bases, 8 bases remained unmatched. The CDR3 is 13 amino acids. The germline gives CDR1 MDHEN, CDR2 SYDVKM. CDR3 bases: TGTGCCGGACGGACAGGGGGAAGGACTGAAGCTTTCTTT. This encodes CAGRTGGRTEAFF.

This clone was seen only a few times. V is TRBV4-2 and J is TRBJ2-2; unclear D gene. The CDR3 is made up of 15 amino acids. Trimming removed 0 bases from V and 1 base from J, with 6 bases in between. Germline assignment: CDR1 LGHNA and CDR2 YNFKEQ. CDR3: CASSQDLGNTGELFF. The DNA for the CDR3 is TGTGCCAGCAGCCAAGACCTCGGGAACACCGGGGAGCTGTTTTTT.

The chain carries TRBV7-9 and TRBJ2-2, with D possibly being TRBD2 (7 bases). The V and J ends lost 5 bases and 2 bases respectively, with 12 bases between them. Germline V gene lookup returns CDR1 SEHNR and CDR2 FQNEAQ (reference sequence). This CDR3 is 15 amino acids long. This chain's CDR3 is CASSLGGANTGELFF. The CDR3 region has the DNA TGTGCCAGCAGCCTGGGGGGGGCTAACACCGGGGAGCTGTTTTTT.

The chain carries TRBV19 and TRBJ1-5, with TRBD1 matching over 9 bases. Germline assignment: CDR1 LNHDA and CDR2 SQIVND (reference sequence). The CDR3 extends over 15 amino acids. Trimming cost V 10 bases and J 6 bases; bases outside gene matches: 13. CDR3 loop: CATGTGNLFSQPQHF. In DNA form, the CDR3 reads TGTGCCACCGGGACAGGGAATTTGTTTAGTCAGCCCCAGCATTTT. Using reference TRBV19 and TRBJ1-5 for the parts outside the CDR3, the full variable domain is DGGITQSPKYLFRKEGQNVTLSCEQNLNHDAMYWYRQDPGQGLRLIYYSQIVNDFQKGDIAEGYSVSREKKESFPLTVTSAQKNPTAFYLCATGTGNLFSQPQHFGDGTRLSIL.

As to this clone: Its ends do not fully match the called genes, so a read error is possible. The chain employs TRBV7-9 and TRBJ2-5, with D uncertain. Germline-derived CDR1 and CDR2 are SEHNR and FQNEAQ (reference sequence). The CDR3 sequence is 12 residues long. The CDR3 spells CSSSETSETQYF. As DNA, the CDR3 is TGTTCCAGCAGCGAGACTTCGGAGACCCAGTACTTC.